This T cell receptor beta chain comes out of a study of regulatory T cells in long-lasting Graves disease. Time point specified: persistent/refractory GD, antithyroid drugs over 5 years with positive TRAb. The TCR library was prepared using RNA isolated from PBMCs. This clonotype was seen many times. CDR3 regions were amplified by Arm-PCR using iRepertoire HTBI primers to build TCR beta libraries. TCRdb redid the calling of the multiplex PCR reads with MiXCR, one entry per CDR3 protein. The repertoire consists of 400,000 or so distinct CDR3 sequences, with around 24% occurring once and the leading ten covering about a quarter. The sequence derives from a female donor with Graves disease. Sequencing was performed on peripheral blood mononuclear cells (PBMCs), taken when the disease was refractory, from a patient treated with antithyroid drugs.

For the CDR3, the DNA is TGTGCCAGCAGTTTAAAGATCGAGTCCGCCAGCCTATACGAGCAGTACTTC. This codes for CASSLKIESASLYEQYF. The chain carries TRBV28 and TRBJ2-7; D uncertain. The CDR3 covers 17 residues. CDR1 is MDHEN and CDR2 is SYDVKM in the germline V gene. Trimming took 2 bases from V and 4 from J, leaving 21 bases between them.